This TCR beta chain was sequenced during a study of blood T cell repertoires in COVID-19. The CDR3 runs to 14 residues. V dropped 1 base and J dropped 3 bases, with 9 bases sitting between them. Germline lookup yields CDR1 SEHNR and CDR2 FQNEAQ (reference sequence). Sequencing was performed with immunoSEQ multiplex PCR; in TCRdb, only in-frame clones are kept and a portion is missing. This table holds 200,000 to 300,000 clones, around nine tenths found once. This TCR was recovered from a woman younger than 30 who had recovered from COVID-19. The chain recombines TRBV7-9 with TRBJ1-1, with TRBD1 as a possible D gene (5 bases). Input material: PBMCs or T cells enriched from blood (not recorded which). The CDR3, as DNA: TGTGCCAGCAGCTTAGGGGGAGGGGACACTGAAGCTTTCTTT. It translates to CASSLGGGDTEAFF.